One sample yielded the 5 T cell receptor beta chains listed below, sequenced in a study of T cell changes during pregnancy in multiple sclerosis. TCRdb's copy holds only in-frame clones and misses some; the assay was immunoSEQ multiplex PCR. This table holds 30,000 to 35,000 clones, over 80% found once. Sequencing used CD8+ T cells from peripheral blood mononuclear cells, obtained in the first trimester of pregnancy. Receptors were obtained from a female donor with multiple sclerosis, enrolled in a pregnancy study.

The CDR3 here is CASSSPGTSTTDTQYF. The CDR3, as DNA: TGTGCCAGCAGCTCTCCAGGGACTAGCACCACAGATACGCAGTATTTT. This chain links TRBV5-4 with TRBJ2-3, with 9 nucleotides matching TRBD2. The ends lost 3 bases at V and 2 bases at J; junction bases unmatched: 7. Germline lookup yields CDR1 SGHNT and CDR2 YYREEE (reference sequence). This CDR3 comprises 16 residues.

The V and J genes are TRBV30 and TRBJ2-7; 9 bases match TRBD2. CDR1 is GTSNPN, CDR2 SVGIG, per germline (reference sequence). V was pared by 0 bases and J by 5 bases, with 2 bases of the junction left unmatched. The CDR3 consists of 13 residues. This CDR3 reads CAWSVLAGDEQYF. The CDR3 nucleotides read TGTGCCTGGAGTGTACTAGCGGGCGACGAGCAGTACTTC.

The chain is built from TRBV2 and TRBJ2-7, with 9 positions matching TRBD2. This CDR3 contains 15 residues. Germline V lookup: CDR1 SNHLY, CDR2 FYNNEI. V shed 10 bases, J shed 0 bases, and the junction held 10 bases outside the gene matches. CDR3 bases: TGTGCCACACTACGACTAGCGGACTTCTCCTACGAGCAGTACTTC. Protein sequence: CATLRLADFSYEQYF.

V gene TRBV4-1 combines with J gene TRBJ1-1; a possible D gene is TRBD1 (5 bases). V lost 2 bases, J lost 4 bases, and 8 bases lay in between. The CDR3 loop spans 13 amino acids. The germline V gene encodes CDR1 MGHRA and CDR2 YSYEKL. The CDR3 DNA is TGCGCCAGCAGCCAAATCGGGGGCACTGAAGCTTTCTTT. It yields the protein CASSQIGGTEAFF.

CDR3 residues: CASSSGKGAYNNQPQHF. The CDR3 DNA is TGTGCCAGCAGTTCCGGTAAGGGGGCGTATAACAATCAGCCCCAGCATTTT. The chain carries TRBV28 and TRBJ1-5; 7 bases align to TRBD1. Unmatched junction bases numbered 12, after V lost 4 bases and J lost 3 bases. The CDR3 has 17 residues. Germline V gene lookup returns CDR1 MDHEN and CDR2 SYDVKM. Full variable domain (missing parts from reference TRBV28 and TRBJ1-5): DVKVTQSSRYLVKRTGEKVFLECVQDMDHENMFWYRQDPGLGLRLIYFSYDVKMKEKGDIPEGYSVSREKKERFSLILESASTNQTSMYLCASSSGKGAYNNQPQHFGDGTRLSIL.